This TCR beta chain derives from a study of T cell changes during pregnancy in multiple sclerosis. The table came from immunoSEQ multiplex PCR; TCRdb's copy has only in-frame clones and leaves some out. The sample consists of tens of thousands of clones, 85% to 95% of them appearing once. V dropped 2 bases and J dropped 3 bases, with 8 bases sitting between them. This CDR3 is built from 13 residues. The germline CDR1 and CDR2 sequences are SGHNT and YYREEE (reference sequence). This clone occurred once. This clonotype was obtained from a female donor in good health, enrolled as a control in a pregnancy study. The rearrangement joins TRBV5-4 to TRBJ1-2; a weak D match, TRBD1 (6 bases). The specimen was peripheral blood, collected in the second trimester of pregnancy. As DNA, the CDR3 is TGTGCCAGCAGCTTCAGACAGGACTATGGCTACACCTTC. Translated, it gives CASSFRQDYGYTF.